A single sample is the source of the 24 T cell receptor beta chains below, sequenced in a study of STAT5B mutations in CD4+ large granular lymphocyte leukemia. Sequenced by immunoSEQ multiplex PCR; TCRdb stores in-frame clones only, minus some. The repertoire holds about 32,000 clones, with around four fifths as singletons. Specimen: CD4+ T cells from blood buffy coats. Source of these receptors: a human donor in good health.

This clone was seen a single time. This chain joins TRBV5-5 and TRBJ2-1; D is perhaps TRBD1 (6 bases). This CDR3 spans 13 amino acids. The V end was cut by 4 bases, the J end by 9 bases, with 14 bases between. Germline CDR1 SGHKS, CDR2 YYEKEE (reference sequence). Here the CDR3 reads CASSIVGGTEQFF. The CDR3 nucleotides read TGTGCCAGCAGCATTGTTGGGGGCACTGAGCAGTTCTTC.

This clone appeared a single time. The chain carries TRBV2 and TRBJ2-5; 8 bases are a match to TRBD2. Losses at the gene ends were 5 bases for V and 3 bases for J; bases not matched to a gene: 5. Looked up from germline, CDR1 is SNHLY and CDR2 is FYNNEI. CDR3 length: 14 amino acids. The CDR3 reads CASSTRGGEETQYF. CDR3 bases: TGTGCCAGCAGTACCCGGGGGGGAGAAGAGACCCAGTACTTC.

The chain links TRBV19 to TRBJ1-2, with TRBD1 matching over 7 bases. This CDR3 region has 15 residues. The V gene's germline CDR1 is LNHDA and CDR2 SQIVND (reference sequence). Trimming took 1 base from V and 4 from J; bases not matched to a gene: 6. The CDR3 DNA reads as TGTGCCAGTAGTATAGGTACAGGGGTAGGCTATGGCTACACCTTC. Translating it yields CASSIGTGVGYGYTF.

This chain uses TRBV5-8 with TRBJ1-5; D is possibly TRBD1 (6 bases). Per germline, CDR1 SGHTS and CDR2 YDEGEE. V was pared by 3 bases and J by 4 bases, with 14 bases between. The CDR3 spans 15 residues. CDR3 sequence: CASSYRVFENQPQHF. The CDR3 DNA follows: TGTGCCAGCAGCTACAGGGTGTTTGAGAATCAGCCCCAGCATTTT.

CDR3 nucleotide sequence: TGTGCCAGCAGTTGGACTGTAAGGACTAGCGGGAGCATAAATGAGCAGTTCTTC. This gives the protein CASSWTVRTSGSINEQFF. V usage is TRBV27 and J usage is TRBJ2-1; 13 bases match TRBD2. CDR1 and CDR2 (germline): MNHEY, SMNVEV (reference sequence). Trimming at V came to 4 bases and at J to 7 bases, leaving 13 bases not matched to a gene. This CDR3 is built from 18 residues.

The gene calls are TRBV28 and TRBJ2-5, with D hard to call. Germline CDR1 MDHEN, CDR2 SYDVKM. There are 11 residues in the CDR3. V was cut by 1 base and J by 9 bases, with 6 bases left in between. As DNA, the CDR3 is TGTGCCAGCAGTTTATTAGCTCCCCAGTACTTC. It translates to CASSLLAPQYF.

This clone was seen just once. CDR3 in amino acids: CASSLVQQRYYEQYF. The CDR3 region has the DNA TGTGCCAGCAGCCTCGTTCAGCAACGATACTACGAGCAGTACTTC. J is TRBJ2-7 and V is TRBV6-1; D remains ambiguous. The CDR3 contains 15 residues. CDR1 MNHNS and CDR2 SASEGT come from the germline V gene. Trimming cost V 6 bases and J 3 bases, with 18 bases left between them.

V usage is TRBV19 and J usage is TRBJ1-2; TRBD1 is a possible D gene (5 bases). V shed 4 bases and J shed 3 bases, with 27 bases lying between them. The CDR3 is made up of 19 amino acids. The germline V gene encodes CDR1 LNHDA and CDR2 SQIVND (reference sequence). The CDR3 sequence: CASSRSGPGEATRYYGYTF. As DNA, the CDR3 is TGTGCCAGTAGTAGGTCCGGGCCGGGGGAGGCCACCCGATACTATGGCTACACCTTC.

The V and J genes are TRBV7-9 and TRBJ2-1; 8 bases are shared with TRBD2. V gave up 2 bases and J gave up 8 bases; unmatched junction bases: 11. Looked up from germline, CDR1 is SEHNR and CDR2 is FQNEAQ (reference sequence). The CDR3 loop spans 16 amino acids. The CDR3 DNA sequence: TGTGCCAGCAGCTTAATCGGAAACGGGAGGGCATATGAGCAGTTCTTC. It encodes CASSLIGNGRAYEQFF. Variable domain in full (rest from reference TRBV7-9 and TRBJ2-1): DTGVSQNPRHKITKRGQNVTFRCDPISEHNRLYWYRQTLGQGPEFLTYFQNEAQLEKSRLLSDRFSAERPKGSFSTLEIQRTEQGDSAMYLCASSLIGNGRAYEQFFGPGTRLTVL.

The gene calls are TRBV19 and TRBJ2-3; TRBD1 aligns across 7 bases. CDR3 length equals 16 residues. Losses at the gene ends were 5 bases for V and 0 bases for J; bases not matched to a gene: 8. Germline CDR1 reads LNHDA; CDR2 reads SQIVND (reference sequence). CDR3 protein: CASSLRTGSSTDTQYF. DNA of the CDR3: TGTGCCAGTAGTCTCAGGACAGGATCTAGCACAGATACGCAGTATTTT.

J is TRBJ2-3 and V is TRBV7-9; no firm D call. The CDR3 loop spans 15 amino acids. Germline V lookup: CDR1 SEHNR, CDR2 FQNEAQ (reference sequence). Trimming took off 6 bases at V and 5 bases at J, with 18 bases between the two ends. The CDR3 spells CASSPGPPGGDTQYF. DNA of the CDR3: TGTGCCAGCAGTCCAGGCCCCCCAGGTGGAGATACGCAGTATTTT.

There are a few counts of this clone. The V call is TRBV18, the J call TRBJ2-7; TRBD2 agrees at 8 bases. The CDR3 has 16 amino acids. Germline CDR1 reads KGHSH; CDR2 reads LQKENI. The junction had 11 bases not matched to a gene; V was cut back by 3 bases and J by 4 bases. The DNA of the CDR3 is TGTGCCAGCTCACCGCAAGCTCTAGCGGGTAAATACGAGCAGTACTTC. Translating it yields CASSPQALAGKYEQYF.

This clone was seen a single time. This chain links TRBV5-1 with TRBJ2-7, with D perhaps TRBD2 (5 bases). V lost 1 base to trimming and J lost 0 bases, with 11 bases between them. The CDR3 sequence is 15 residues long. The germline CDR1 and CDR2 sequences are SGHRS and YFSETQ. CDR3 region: CASSLYGESSYEQYF. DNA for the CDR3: TGCGCCAGCAGCTTGTACGGGGAAAGCTCCTACGAGCAGTACTTC.

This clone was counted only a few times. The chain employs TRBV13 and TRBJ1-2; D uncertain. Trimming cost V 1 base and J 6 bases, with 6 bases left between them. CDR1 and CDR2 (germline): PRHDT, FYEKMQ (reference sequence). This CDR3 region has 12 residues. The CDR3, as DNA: TGTGCCAGCAGCTTAGAGGAAGATGGCTACACCTTC. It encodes CASSLEEDGYTF.

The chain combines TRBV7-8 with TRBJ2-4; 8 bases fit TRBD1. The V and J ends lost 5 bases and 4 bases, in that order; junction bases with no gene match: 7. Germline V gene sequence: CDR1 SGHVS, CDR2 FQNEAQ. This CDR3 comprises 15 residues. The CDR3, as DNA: TGTGCCAGCAGCAGGTTAAGGACAGGGAAAAACATTCAGTACTTC. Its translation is CASSRLRTGKNIQYF.

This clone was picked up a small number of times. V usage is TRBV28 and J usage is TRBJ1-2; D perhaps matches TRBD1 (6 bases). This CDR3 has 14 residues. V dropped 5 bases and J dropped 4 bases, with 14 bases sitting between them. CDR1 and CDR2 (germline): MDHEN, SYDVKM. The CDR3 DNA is TGTGCCAGCAGTGGGTTGGGGGCCTCCTATGGCTACACCTTC. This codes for CASSGLGASYGYTF.

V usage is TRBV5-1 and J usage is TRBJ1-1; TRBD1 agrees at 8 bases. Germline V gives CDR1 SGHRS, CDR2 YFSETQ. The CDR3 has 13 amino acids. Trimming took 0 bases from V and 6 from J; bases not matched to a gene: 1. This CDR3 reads CASSLGQGSEAFF. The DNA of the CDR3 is TGCGCCAGCAGCTTGGGACAGGGGTCTGAAGCTTTCTTT.

DNA for the CDR3: TGTGCCAGCAGCCTTCAACCAGGAGCTTCAGAGACCCAGTACTTC. Translation: CASSLQPGASETQYF. The V gene is TRBV7-2, the J gene TRBJ2-5; no clear D gene. The germline CDR1 and CDR2 sequences are SGHTA and FQGNSA. The CDR3 sequence is 15 residues long. V shed 5 bases and J shed 4 bases, with 17 bases lying between them.

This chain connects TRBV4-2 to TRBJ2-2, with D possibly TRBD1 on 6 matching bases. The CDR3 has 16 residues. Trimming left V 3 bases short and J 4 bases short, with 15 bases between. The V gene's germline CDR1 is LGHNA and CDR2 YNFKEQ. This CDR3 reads CASSQEILQGTGELFF. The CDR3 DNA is TGTGCCAGCAGCCAGGAAATACTACAGGGCACCGGGGAGCTGTTTTTT.

The CDR3 DNA follows: TGTGCCAGCAGCGTGTACGGAAGACTAGCGGGAGCGGTGGGAGATACGCAGTATTTT. Residues: CASSVYGRLAGAVGDTQYF. The chain uses TRBV9 and TRBJ2-3; TRBD2 agrees at 12 bases. Looked up from germline, CDR1 is SGDLS and CDR2 is YYNGEE. The V and J ends lost 2 bases and 5 bases, in that order; junction bases with no gene match: 15. This CDR3 has 19 residues.

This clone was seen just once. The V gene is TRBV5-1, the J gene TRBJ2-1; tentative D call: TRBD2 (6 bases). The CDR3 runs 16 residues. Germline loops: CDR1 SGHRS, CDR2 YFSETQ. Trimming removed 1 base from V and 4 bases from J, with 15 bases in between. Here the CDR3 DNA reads TGCGCCAGCAGCTTGACTCGTCAGGGAGGATACAATGAGCAGTTCTTC. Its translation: CASSLTRQGGYNEQFF.

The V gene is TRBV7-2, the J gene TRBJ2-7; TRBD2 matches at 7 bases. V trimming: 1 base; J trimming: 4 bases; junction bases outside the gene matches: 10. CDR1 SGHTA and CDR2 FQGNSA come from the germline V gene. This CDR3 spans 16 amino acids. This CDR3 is CASSLDRGREAYEQYF. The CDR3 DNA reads TGTGCCAGCAGCTTAGATCGAGGGAGGGAGGCTTACGAGCAGTACTTC.

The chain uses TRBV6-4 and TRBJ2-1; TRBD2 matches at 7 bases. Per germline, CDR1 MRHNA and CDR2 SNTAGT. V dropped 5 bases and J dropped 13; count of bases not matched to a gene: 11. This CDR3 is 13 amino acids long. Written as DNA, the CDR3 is TGTGCCAGCAGTATAGCGGGTCGAACGGAACAGTTCTTC. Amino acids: CASSIAGRTEQFF.

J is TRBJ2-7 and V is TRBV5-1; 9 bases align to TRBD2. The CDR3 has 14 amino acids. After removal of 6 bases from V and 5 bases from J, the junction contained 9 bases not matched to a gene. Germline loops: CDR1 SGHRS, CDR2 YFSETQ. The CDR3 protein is CASNPRGGADEQYF. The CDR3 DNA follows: TGCGCCAGCAACCCGCGGGGGGGGGCGGACGAGCAGTACTTC.